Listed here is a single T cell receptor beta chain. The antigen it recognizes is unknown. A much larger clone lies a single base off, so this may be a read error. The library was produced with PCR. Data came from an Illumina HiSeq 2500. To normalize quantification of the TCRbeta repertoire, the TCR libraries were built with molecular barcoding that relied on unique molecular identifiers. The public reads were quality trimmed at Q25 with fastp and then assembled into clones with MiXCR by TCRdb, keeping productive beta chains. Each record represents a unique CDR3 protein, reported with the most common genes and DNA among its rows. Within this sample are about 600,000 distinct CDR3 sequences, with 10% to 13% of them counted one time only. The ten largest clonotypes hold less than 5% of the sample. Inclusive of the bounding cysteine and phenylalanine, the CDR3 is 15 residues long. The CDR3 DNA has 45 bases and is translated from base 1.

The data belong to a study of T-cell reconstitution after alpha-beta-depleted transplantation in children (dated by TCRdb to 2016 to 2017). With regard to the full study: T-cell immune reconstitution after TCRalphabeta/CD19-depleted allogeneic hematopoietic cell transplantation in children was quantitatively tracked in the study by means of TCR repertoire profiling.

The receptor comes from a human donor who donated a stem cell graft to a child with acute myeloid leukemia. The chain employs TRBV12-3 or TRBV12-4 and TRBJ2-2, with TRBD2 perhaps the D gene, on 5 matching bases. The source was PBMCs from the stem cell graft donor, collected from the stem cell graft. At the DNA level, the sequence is TGTGCCGGCAGTTTAGAGGCTAGCCCAGCCGGGGAGCTGTTTTTT. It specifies CAGSLEASPAGELFF.